The rows below give T cell receptor beta chains drawn from one sample of a study of cytomegalovirus exposure and HLA in healthy donors. TCRdb's table, derived via immunoSEQ multiplex PCR, lists solely in-frame clones and lacks some. The sample records 150,000 or so clones, approximately 73% being singletons. The sequenced material came from PBMCs. The receptors were sampled from a woman aged 18-30 years in good health and CMV-seronegative. CDR3s include the opening cysteine and the closing phenylalanine or tryptophan. D genes are given only for firm matches. Some rows mark clone size as missing; the rest say once, few, many or name a class of expanded clone.

j_gene: TRBJ2-7
d_gene: TRBD1
abundance: -
v_gene: TRBV6-5
CDR3aa: CATRDRIYEQYF
CDR3nt: TGTGCCACCCGGGACAGGATCTACGAGCAGTACTTC

j_gene: TRBJ1-2
d_gene: -
abundance: -
v_gene: TRBV6-5
CDR3aa: CASSAQGYGYTF
CDR3nt: TGTGCCAGCAGTGCTCAGGGGTATGGCTACACCTTC

j_gene: TRBJ2-6
d_gene: -
abundance: -
v_gene: TRBV27
CDR3aa: CASSGGFVASGANVLTF
CDR3nt: TGTGCCAGCAGCGGAGGGTTCGTCGCCTCTGGGGCCAACGTCCTGACTTTC

j_gene: TRBJ1-5
d_gene: -
abundance: -
v_gene: TRBV7-8
CDR3aa: CASSQQQHQPQHF
CDR3nt: TGTGCCAGCAGCCAACAACAGCATCAGCCCCAGCATTTT

j_gene: TRBJ2-1
d_gene: TRBD1
abundance: -
v_gene: TRBV4-3
CDR3aa: CASSLIGGQGNEQFF
CDR3nt: TGCGCCAGCAGCCTAATTGGCGGACAGGGCAATGAGCAGTTCTTC

j_gene: TRBJ2-3
d_gene: TRBD2
abundance: -
v_gene: TRBV5-1
CDR3aa: CASSLDERGTTDTQYF
CDR3nt: TGCGCCAGCAGCTTGGACGAGCGGGGGACCACAGATACGCAGTATTTT

j_gene: TRBJ2-3
d_gene: -
abundance: -
v_gene: TRBV9
CDR3aa: CASSVGGLATRDTQYF
CDR3nt: TGTGCCAGCAGCGTAGGGGGGCTAGCCACGCGGGATACGCAGTATTTT

j_gene: TRBJ1-4
d_gene: -
abundance: -
v_gene: TRBV28
CDR3aa: CASSLSGATNEKLFF
CDR3nt: TGTGCCAGCAGTTTATCGGGAGCAACTAATGAAAAACTGTTTTTT

j_gene: TRBJ1-2
d_gene: -
abundance: -
v_gene: TRBV18
CDR3aa: CASSQQGGGYTF
CDR3nt: TGTGCCAGCTCCCAACAGGGTGGAGGCTACACCTTC

j_gene: TRBJ2-1
d_gene: TRBD1
abundance: -
v_gene: TRBV5-1
CDR3aa: CASSQGQTTRNEQFF
CDR3nt: TGCGCCAGCAGCCAGGGACAGACCACTCGGAATGAGCAGTTCTTC

j_gene: TRBJ1-4
d_gene: TRBD1
abundance: few
v_gene: TRBV7-9
CDR3aa: CASSLGDRDNEKLFF
CDR3nt: TGTGCCAGCAGCTTAGGGGACAGGGACAATGAAAAACTGTTTTTT

j_gene: TRBJ1-1
d_gene: TRBD1
abundance: -
v_gene: TRBV7-9
CDR3aa: CASSPHRGTLSFF
CDR3nt: TGTGCCAGCAGCCCGCACAGGGGGACCTTGAGTTTCTTT

j_gene: TRBJ1-1
d_gene: -
abundance: -
v_gene: TRBV27
CDR3aa: CASSLSPSRGTEAFF
CDR3nt: TGTGCCAGCAGTCTCTCCCCCTCAAGGGGCACTGAAGCTTTCTTT

j_gene: TRBJ2-5
d_gene: TRBD2
abundance: -
v_gene: TRBV6-1
CDR3aa: CASSEGLAQYQETQYF
CDR3nt: TGTGCCAGCAGTGAAGGACTAGCGCAGTACCAAGAGACCCAGTACTTC

j_gene: TRBJ2-2
d_gene: TRBD2
abundance: -
v_gene: TRBV2
CDR3aa: CASSEALRAGGNTGELFF
CDR3nt: TGTGCCAGCAGTGAAGCGCTTAGGGCGGGGGGAAACACCGGGGAGCTGTTTTTT

j_gene: TRBJ1-2
d_gene: TRBD1
abundance: -
v_gene: TRBV9
CDR3aa: CASSVRLQGINGYTF
CDR3nt: TGTGCCAGCAGCGTAAGGCTACAGGGGATAAACGGCTACACCTTC

j_gene: TRBJ1-2
d_gene: TRBD1
abundance: few
v_gene: TRBV10-3
CDR3aa: CAIRGQGANYGYTF
CDR3nt: TGTGCCATCAGGGGACAGGGCGCTAACTATGGCTACACCTTC

j_gene: TRBJ1-1
d_gene: -
abundance: -
v_gene: TRBV7-9
CDR3aa: CASSLSSTANTEAFF
CDR3nt: TGTGCCAGCAGCTTATCGTCGACAGCGAACACTGAAGCTTTCTTT

j_gene: TRBJ2-1
d_gene: TRBD1
abundance: -
v_gene: TRBV7-9
CDR3aa: CASSPGQSNPYNEQFF
CDR3nt: TGTGCCAGCAGCCCGGGACAGTCGAATCCCTACAATGAGCAGTTCTTC

j_gene: TRBJ2-3
d_gene: -
abundance: -
v_gene: TRBV18
CDR3aa: CASSPQGIESGDTQYF
CDR3nt: TGTGCCAGCTCACCCCAGGGGATCGAGAGTGGAGATACGCAGTATTTT

j_gene: TRBJ1-1
d_gene: TRBD1
abundance: -
v_gene: TRBV7-6
CDR3aa: CASSVTGGTEAFF
CDR3nt: TGTGCCAGCAGCGTAACAGGGGGCACTGAAGCTTTCTTT

j_gene: TRBJ2-3
d_gene: -
abundance: -
v_gene: TRBV29-1
CDR3aa: CSVEAGTDTQYF
CDR3nt: TGCAGCGTTGAAGCAGGGACAGATACGCAGTATTTT

j_gene: TRBJ2-1
d_gene: TRBD2
abundance: -
v_gene: TRBV30
CDR3aa: CACRLTPGTKEFF
CDR3nt: TGTGCCTGCCGACTTACCCCCGGGACTAAAGAGTTCTTC

j_gene: TRBJ1-5
d_gene: -
abundance: -
v_gene: TRBV5-3
CDR3aa: CARSLWRLLSNQPQHF
CDR3nt: TGTGCCAGAAGCTTGTGGAGGCTCCTTAGCAATCAGCCCCAGCATTTT

j_gene: TRBJ2-1
d_gene: -
abundance: -
v_gene: TRBV11-2
CDR3aa: CASSLSAGLSYNEQFF
CDR3nt: TGTGCCAGCAGCTTAAGTGCCGGACTGAGTTACAATGAGCAGTTCTTC

j_gene: TRBJ1-1
d_gene: -
abundance: -
v_gene: TRBV6-5
CDR3aa: CASSYRAHTEAFF
CDR3nt: TGTGCCAGCAGTTACCGAGCTCACACTGAAGCTTTCTTT

j_gene: TRBJ2-5
d_gene: TRBD2
abundance: -
v_gene: TRBV6-6
CDR3aa: CASSYSGTTQETQYF
CDR3nt: TGTGCCAGCAGTTACTCCGGGACTACCCAAGAGACCCAGTACTTC

j_gene: TRBJ1-5
d_gene: -
abundance: -
v_gene: TRBV5-1
CDR3aa: CASSLDGGDQPQHF
CDR3nt: TGCGCCAGCAGCTTGGACGGCGGCGATCAGCCCCAGCATTTT

j_gene: TRBJ1-2
d_gene: -
abundance: -
v_gene: TRBV6-1
CDR3aa: CASSENGGNYGYTF
CDR3nt: TGTGCCAGCAGTGAAAATGGGGGGAACTATGGCTACACCTTC

j_gene: TRBJ1-4
d_gene: -
abundance: -
v_gene: TRBV6-1
CDR3aa: CASSDGGIREKLFF
CDR3nt: TGTGCCAGCAGTGACGGGGGGATACGTGAAAAACTGTTTTTT